What follows are 16 T cell receptor beta chains derived from one specimen sequenced in a study of cytotoxic CD8 clonotypes in ibrutinib-treated CLL. The repertoire was sequenced with immunoSEQ multiplex PCR; TCRdb's copy has only in-frame clones and lacks some. The sample includes 30,000 to 40,000 clones, 69% of them seen just once. Sequenced here: PBMCs, sampled before ibrutinib treatment. Receptor source: a human donor with chronic lymphocytic leukemia.

About this clone: At one boundary the junction diverges from the germline segment, which might be a read error. This chain joins TRBV7-9 and TRBJ1-1; D gene ambiguous. Germline CDR1 reads SEHNR; CDR2 reads FQNEAQ (reference sequence). CDR3 size: 13 residues. CDR3 sequence (DNA): TGCGCCAGCAGCCCCAACAGGAACACTGAAGCTTTCTTT. Amino acid sequence: CASSPNRNTEAFF.

V usage is TRBV2 and J usage is TRBJ2-7; D not resolved. The V end was cut by 6 bases, the J end by 0 bases, with 12 bases between. Germline V gene sequence: CDR1 SNHLY, CDR2 FYNNEI. The CDR3 length is 14 residues. The CDR3 region has the DNA TGTGCCAGCAGAGATACAGCAAACTCCTACGAGCAGTACTTC. It codes for CASRDTANSYEQYF.

J is TRBJ2-1 and V is TRBV6-1; a possible D gene is TRBD1 (6 bases). CDR1 is MNHNS, CDR2 SASEGT, per germline. V was clipped by 0 bases and J by 4 bases, with 13 bases between them. The CDR3 runs to 16 residues. Here the CDR3 reads CASSEALQGFYNEQFF. The CDR3 DNA sequence: TGTGCCAGCAGTGAAGCGCTACAGGGTTTTTACAATGAGCAGTTCTTC.

V is TRBV18 and J is TRBJ2-6; no definite D call. CDR3 length: 18 residues. Trimming shortened V by 0 bases and J by 0 bases, and 12 bases separated the two germline ends. Germline V gene lookup returns CDR1 KGHSH and CDR2 LQKENI. The CDR3 nucleotides read TGTGCCAGCTCACCACCGATAAACAGCCTCTCTGGGGCCAACGTCCTGACTTTC. Protein: CASSPPINSLSGANVLTF.

This chain links TRBV11-1 with TRBJ2-5; 7 bases fit TRBD2. V trimming: 7 bases; J trimming: 5 bases; junction bases outside the gene matches: 1. This CDR3 contains 11 residues. Germline V gene lookup returns CDR1 SGHAT and CDR2 FQDESV (reference sequence). The CDR3 is CASTGRETQYF. The CDR3 DNA is TGTGCCAGCACCGGGAGGGAGACCCAGTACTTC.

The V and J genes are TRBV5-1 and TRBJ1-2, with a tentative D call TRBD1 (5 bases). The CDR3 covers 14 residues. V lost 10 bases to trimming and J lost 4 bases, with 20 bases between them. Germline CDR1 SGHRS, CDR2 YFSETQ. The CDR3 spells CASKPQAGPYGYTF. Here the CDR3 DNA reads TGCGCCTCCAAGCCCCAGGCGGGACCCTATGGCTACACCTTC.

V usage is TRBV19 and J usage is TRBJ1-4; D is ambiguous. Trimming took off 2 bases at V and 8 bases at J, with 15 bases between the two ends. Per germline, CDR1 LNHDA and CDR2 SQIVND (reference sequence). CDR3 length: 15 amino acids. CDR3 nucleotides: TGTGCCAGTAGTATACTCCTGCGACAAACCGAAAAACTGTTTTTT. Translation gives CASSILLRQTEKLFF.

This chain uses TRBV4-1 with TRBJ2-7; 10 positions match TRBD2. From germline, CDR1 is MGHRA and CDR2 YSYEKL. CDR3 length equals 17 residues. V gave up 4 bases and J gave up 7 bases; unmatched junction bases: 16. The CDR3 reads CASSPFPRSGRAREQYF. Here the CDR3 DNA reads TGCGCCAGCAGCCCGTTCCCCCGGAGCGGGAGGGCCCGGGAGCAGTACTTC.

This chain links TRBV30 with TRBJ1-4; a possible D gene is TRBD1 (6 bases). Germline CDR1 and CDR2: GTSNPN and SVGIG (reference sequence). V gave up 0 bases and J gave up 8 bases, with 16 bases separating them. This CDR3 is 15 amino acids long. The DNA for the CDR3 is TGTGCCTGGAGTGTACCGGGGGCTCCTGAGGAAAAACTGTTTTTT. Protein product: CAWSVPGAPEEKLFF.

This clone turned up a few times. The J gene is TRBJ1-2, the V gene TRBV7-9, with D perhaps matching TRBD1 (5 bases). Germline assignment: CDR1 SEHNR and CDR2 FQNEAQ (reference sequence). CDR3 size: 13 residues. For the CDR3, the DNA is TGTGCGGGGCAAGCAGGGAACAATTATGGCTACACCTTC. It yields the protein CAGQAGNNYGYTF.

The chain couples TRBV6-5 to TRBJ2-5; 7 nucleotides line up with TRBD2. With 10 bases clipped from V and 4 bases from J, the junction kept 6 bases outside the gene matches. CDR1 and CDR2 from the germline V gene are MNHEY and SVGAGI. The length of the CDR3 is 12 residues. In DNA form, the CDR3 reads TGTGCCACCGTGGGGGGGAGAGAGACCCAGTACTTC. Its translation is CATVGGRETQYF.

The V call is TRBV29-1, the J call TRBJ1-2; 10 bases map to TRBD1. Per germline, CDR1 SQVTM and CDR2 ANQGSEA. The CDR3 runs to 14 residues. V was clipped by 7 bases and J by 0 bases; unmatched bases: 5. CDR3 protein: CSAGGTGANYGYTF. The CDR3, as DNA: TGCAGCGCAGGGGGGACAGGGGCTAACTATGGCTACACCTTC.

J is TRBJ2-7 and V is TRBV7-2; D is undetermined. Germline V lookup: CDR1 SGHTA, CDR2 FQGNSA. The V and J ends lost 1 base and 6 bases respectively, with 10 bases between them. The CDR3 is 13 residues long. The CDR3, as DNA: TGTGCCAGCAGCTTAGATCCCAGCCGCGAGCAGTACTTC. This gives the protein CASSLDPSREQYF.

The CDR3 nucleotides are TGTGCCAGCAGCTTAAGTTCAGGGAGTGAGCAGTTCTTC. As protein: CASSLSSGSEQFF. The V call is TRBV11-2, the J call TRBJ2-1; D possibly uses TRBD1 or TRBD2 (5 bases each). With 2 bases removed from V and 9 bases from J, the gap between germline ends came to 11 bases. Germline V gene data show CDR1 as SGHAT and CDR2 as FQNNGV. The CDR3 is 13 amino acids.

The chain carries TRBV6-5 and TRBJ2-7, with 7 bases fitting TRBD1. From germline, CDR1 is MNHEY and CDR2 SVGAGI. J gave up 3 bases and V 6 bases, and 5 bases lay outside the gene matches. The CDR3 consists of 13 residues. CDR3: CASSKDRVYEQYF. For the CDR3, the DNA is TGTGCCAGCAGCAAAGACAGGGTCTACGAGCAGTACTTC.

The gene calls are TRBV9 and TRBJ2-3, with D unclear. With 0 bases removed from V and 2 bases from J, the gap between germline ends came to 7 bases. CDR1 and CDR2 from the germline V gene are SGDLS and YYNGEE. The CDR3 is made up of 14 amino acids. The CDR3 is CASSVVQNTDTQYF. The DNA of the CDR3 is TGTGCCAGCAGCGTAGTCCAGAACACAGATACGCAGTATTTT.